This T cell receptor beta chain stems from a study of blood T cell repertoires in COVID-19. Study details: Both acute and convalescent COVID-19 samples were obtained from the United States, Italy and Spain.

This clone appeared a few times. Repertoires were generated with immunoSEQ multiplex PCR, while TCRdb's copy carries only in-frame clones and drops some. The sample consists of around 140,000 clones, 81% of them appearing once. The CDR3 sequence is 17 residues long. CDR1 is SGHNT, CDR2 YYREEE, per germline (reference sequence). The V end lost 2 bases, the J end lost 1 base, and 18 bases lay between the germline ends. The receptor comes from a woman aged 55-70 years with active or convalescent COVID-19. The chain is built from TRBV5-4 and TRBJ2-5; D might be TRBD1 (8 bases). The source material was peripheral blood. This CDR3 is CASSFGGGRGPQETQYF. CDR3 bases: TGTGCCAGCAGCTTTGGGGGGGGCAGGGGGCCCCAAGAGACCCAGTACTTC. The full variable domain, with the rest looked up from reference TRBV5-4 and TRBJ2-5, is ETGVTQSPTHLIKTRGQQVTLRCSSQSGHNTVSWYQQALGQGPQFIFQYYREEENGRGNFPPRFSGLQFPNYSSELNVNALELDDSALYLCASSFGGGRGPQETQYFGPGTRLLVL.